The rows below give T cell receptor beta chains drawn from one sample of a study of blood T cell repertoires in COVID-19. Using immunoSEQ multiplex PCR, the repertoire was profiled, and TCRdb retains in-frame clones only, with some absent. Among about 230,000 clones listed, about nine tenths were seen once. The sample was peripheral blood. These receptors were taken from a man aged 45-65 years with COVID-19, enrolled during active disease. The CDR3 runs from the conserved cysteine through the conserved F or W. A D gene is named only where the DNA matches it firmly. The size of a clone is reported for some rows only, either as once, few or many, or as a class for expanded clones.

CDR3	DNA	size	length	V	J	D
CASSLGAVTSKYF	TGCGCCAGCAGCTTGGGGGCAGTTACGAGTAAGTACTTC	NA	13	TRBV5-1	TRBJ2-7	NA
CASGTSGSGSYNEQFF	TGTGCTAGTGGTACTAGCGGGAGCGGGTCCTACAATGAGCAGTTCTTC	NA	16	TRBV12-5	TRBJ2-1	TRBD2
CASSVESGQGWAEAFF	TGTGCCAGCAGCGTAGAATCTGGACAGGGTTGGGCTGAAGCTTTCTTT	NA	16	TRBV9	TRBJ1-1	TRBD1
CATREDRGLSYEQYF	TGTGCCACCCGCGAGGACAGGGGCCTCTCCTACGAGCAGTACTTC	NA	15	TRBV10-3	TRBJ2-7	TRBD1
CASSLTIAGAYNEQFF	TGTGCCAGCAGCCTAACAATAGCGGGGGCCTACAATGAGCAGTTCTTC	NA	16	TRBV7-3	TRBJ2-1	TRBD2
CASSPTVVTDMNTEAFF	TGCGCCAGCAGCCCGACCGTTGTGACAGACATGAACACTGAAGCTTTCTTT	NA	17	TRBV5-1	TRBJ1-1	NA
CASRPLPRSGANVLTF	TGTGCCAGTAGGCCCCTTCCGAGGTCTGGGGCCAACGTCCTGACTTTC	NA	16	TRBV19	TRBJ2-6	NA
CASSPEKTNEKLFF	TGTGCCAGCTCACCTGAGAAAACTAATGAAAAACTGTTTTTT	NA	14	TRBV18	TRBJ1-4	NA
CASTGLVQYEQYF	TGTGCCAGCACCGGACTAGTTCAGTACGAGCAGTACTTC	NA	13	TRBV2	TRBJ2-7	TRBD2
CASSYGLAGIYEQYF	TGTGCCAGCAGTTACGGGCTAGCGGGGATCTACGAGCAGTACTTC	once	15	TRBV6-5	TRBJ2-7	TRBD2
CASSLLRPGGYTEAFF	TGTGCCAGCAGTTTATTGAGGCCAGGGGGTTACACTGAAGCTTTCTTT	NA	16	TRBV27	TRBJ1-1	TRBD1
CASSEWTGRNTIYF	TGTGCCAGCAGCGAATGGACAGGGCGAAACACCATATATTTT	few	14	TRBV5-4	TRBJ1-3	TRBD1